This T cell receptor beta chain is drawn from a study of long-term antiretroviral therapy in people with HIV. Study-level information: Sampling started about a decade before the 2015 immediate-ART recommendation. Study-wide points: Pre-ART-expanded clones dominated the repertoire at all time points.

CDR1 SGHVS and CDR2 FQNEAQ come from the germline V gene. The length of the CDR3 is 16 residues. The ends lost 5 bases at V and 6 bases at J; junction bases unmatched: 15. The assay used was immunoSEQ (version v3.0), run at survey level. Assay used: immunoSEQ multiplex PCR; TCRdb lists only in-frame clones, some missing. Counted here are 30,000 to 35,000 clones, 65% to 80% occurring once; the ten biggest clones make up approximately 3.7%. This clone was observed once. The antigen is not known. This clonotype was obtained from a man aged 45-65 years with HIV. This chain uses TRBV7-8 with TRBJ2-7, with TRBD2 matching over 8 bases. The sequenced sample was unsorted PBMCs, obtained 3 years after starting antiretroviral therapy. The chain's CDR3 is CASSPIGGAPSSEQYF. DNA of the CDR3: TGTGCCAGCAGCCCAATCGGGGGGGCGCCTTCCAGCGAGCAGTACTTC. The full variable domain, in which reference TRBV7-8 and TRBJ2-7 provide the parts outside the CDR3, is GAGVSQSPRYKVAKRGQDVALRCDPISGHVSLFWYQQALGQGPEFLTYFQNEAQLDKSGLPSDRFFAERPEGSVSTLKIQRTQQEDSAVYLCASSPIGGAPSSEQYFGPGTRLTVT.